The 27 T cell receptor beta chains given below trace back to one sample, sequenced in a study of tumor-infiltrating lymphocytes in localized non-small cell lung cancer. Using immunoSEQ multiplex PCR, the repertoire was profiled, and TCRdb retains in-frame clones only, with some absent. The sample lists some 14,000 clones; 60% to 80% were seen once. The sequencing sample was made of uninvolved lung tissue not adjacent to the tumor. The receptors stem from a human donor with non-small cell lung cancer.

The chain recombines TRBV29-1 with TRBJ1-2, with D tentatively TRBD1 (5 bases). The CDR3 is made up of 13 amino acids. The V end lost 6 bases, the J end lost 5 bases, and 16 bases lay between the germline ends. Germline CDR1 is SQVTM and CDR2 is ANQGSEA. The CDR3 region has the DNA TGCAGCGTGGAACCCCCCGGGGGTTATGGCTACACCTTC. It encodes CSVEPPGGYGYTF.

The rearrangement joins TRBV19 to TRBJ1-1, with D hard to call. The V end lost 0 bases, the J end lost 3 bases, and 11 bases lay between the germline ends. CDR1 is LNHDA, CDR2 SQIVND, per germline (reference sequence). This CDR3 has 15 amino acids. The CDR3 loop is CASSIEAAGYTEAFF. In DNA form, the CDR3 reads TGTGCCAGTAGTATAGAAGCGGCGGGTTACACTGAAGCTTTCTTT.

This chain links TRBV10-3 with TRBJ1-2, with D perhaps matching TRBD1 (6 bases). V was pared by 0 bases and J by 8 bases, with 22 bases between. Germline V gives CDR1 ENHRY, CDR2 SYGVKD. This CDR3 comprises 17 residues. The CDR3 sequence: CAISESRSGRGFWGYTF. Written as DNA, the CDR3 is TGTGCCATCAGTGAGTCTCGGAGTGGCAGGGGATTTTGGGGCTACACCTTC.

V usage is TRBV4-2 and J usage is TRBJ2-1; 7 positions agree with TRBD1. Germline lookup yields CDR1 LGHNA and CDR2 YNFKEQ. V lost 3 bases, J lost 6 bases, and 8 bases stayed unmatched. There are 15 residues in the CDR3. Here the CDR3 DNA reads TGTGCCAGCAGCCAGGTGAACTCAGGGGGCAATGAGCAGTTCTTC. Translating it yields CASSQVNSGGNEQFF.

The V call is TRBV7-3, the J call TRBJ2-1, with D perhaps TRBD2 (5 bases). The CDR3 spans 13 residues. From germline, CDR1 is SGHTA and CDR2 FQGTGA. V lost 8 bases and J 0 bases, leaving 8 bases between the germline ends. In nucleotides, the CDR3 is TGTGCCAGCGGGAGACTCTCCTACAATGAGCAGTTCTTC. Amino acid sequence: CASGRLSYNEQFF. Based on the CDR3 plus reference TRBV7-3 and TRBJ2-1, the full variable domain is GAGVSQTPSNKVTEKGKYVELRCDPISGHTALYWYRQSLGQGPEFLIYFQGTGAADDSGLPNDRFFAVRPEGSVSTLKIQRTERGDSAVYLCASGRLSYNEQFFGPGTRLTVL.

This rearrangement joins TRBV5-1 to TRBJ2-7, with 7 bases that match TRBD2. CDR3 length: 17 residues. CDR1 and CDR2 (germline): SGHRS, YFSETQ. Germline trimming cut 0 bases from V and 0 bases from J; bases unmatched to any gene: 9. The CDR3 coding sequence is TGCGCCAGCAGCTTGGGCGGGAGTCTTAAGAGCTCCTACGAGCAGTACTTC. Its translation is CASSLGGSLKSSYEQYF.

This clone occurred a few times. This chain connects TRBV30 to TRBJ2-5; no definite D call. This CDR3 region has 12 residues. V was pared by 0 bases and J by 3 bases, with 5 bases between. Germline V gives CDR1 GTSNPN, CDR2 SVGIG (reference sequence). The CDR3 sequence is CAWSVRKETQYF. The CDR3 region has the DNA TGTGCCTGGAGTGTACGGAAAGAGACCCAGTACTTC.

The rearrangement joins TRBV7-2 to TRBJ1-6, with TRBD1 identical over 9 bases. The CDR3 is 14 residues long. The germline CDR1 and CDR2 sequences are SGHTA and FQGNSA. With 5 bases clipped from V and 9 bases from J, the junction kept 5 bases outside the gene matches. CDR3 DNA sequence: TGTGCCAGCAGCCGGGACAGGGCAATTTCACCCCTCCACTTT. Translated: CASSRDRAISPLHF. The whole variable domain, remainder taken from reference TRBV7-2 and TRBJ1-6, is GAGVSQSPSNKVTEKGKDVELRCDPISGHTALYWYRQSLGQGLEFLIYFQGNSAPDKSGLPSDRFSAERTGGSVSTLTIQRTQQEDSAVYLCASSRDRAISPLHFGNGTRLTVT.

The V and J genes are TRBV30 and TRBJ1-6; D unresolved. Deletions cut 5 bases from V and 9 bases from J, with 17 bases between. This CDR3 contains 14 residues. In germline, CDR1 is GTSNPN, CDR2 SVGIG (reference sequence). The CDR3 spells CAWGRVEYTSPLHF. CDR3 DNA sequence: TGTGCCTGGGGGAGGGTGGAGTACACTTCACCCCTCCACTTT.

The chain is built from TRBV19 and TRBJ2-1; TRBD2 is a possible D gene (6 bases). CDR3 length: 15 amino acids. The germline gives CDR1 LNHDA, CDR2 SQIVND (reference sequence). Trimming cost V 7 bases and J 4 bases, with 17 bases left between them. The CDR3 here is CASTRGGGVYNEQFF. The CDR3 nucleotides read TGTGCCAGTACTCGAGGAGGAGGGGTGTACAATGAGCAGTTCTTC.

This chain uses TRBV7-8 with TRBJ2-5; 7 bases map to TRBD2. This CDR3 comprises 16 residues. V lost 7 bases and J lost 3; bases outside the gene matches: 14. Per germline, CDR1 SGHVS and CDR2 FQNEAQ. As DNA, the CDR3 is TGTGCCAGCACCCAGATAGGGTTGGGAGGGGAAGAGACCCAGTACTTC. This gives the protein CASTQIGLGGEETQYF.

In its sample, this clone was seen a few times. This chain links TRBV6-5 with TRBJ2-3; possibly TRBD2 for D (5 bases). The V gene lost 6 bases and the J gene lost 0 bases, with 7 bases spanning the gap. The length of the CDR3 is 13 residues. Germline V gives CDR1 MNHEY, CDR2 SVGAGI. The CDR3, as DNA: TGTGCCAGCAGGGGAGCTAGCACAGATACGCAGTATTTT. The encoded protein is CASRGASTDTQYF.

The V gene is TRBV27, the J gene TRBJ1-1, with 7 positions matching TRBD1. Per the germline V gene, CDR1 is MNHEY and CDR2 is SMNVEV (reference sequence). V lost 2 bases, J lost 5 bases, and 5 bases stayed unmatched. The CDR3 covers 14 residues. The DNA for the CDR3 is TGTGCCAGCAGTTTAAGGGGGCGCGGGACTGAAGCTTTCTTT. Its protein product is CASSLRGRGTEAFF.

The chain recombines TRBV11-3 with TRBJ2-1; the match to TRBD2 covers 12 bases. The CDR3 spans 15 residues. Trimming cost V 2 bases and J 6 bases; bases outside gene matches: 2. Germline CDR1 SGHNT, CDR2 YENEEA. CDR3 region: CASSLLAGGLNEQFF. CDR3 coding DNA: TGTGCCAGCAGCTTACTAGCGGGAGGGCTCAATGAGCAGTTCTTC.

This clone was counted a few times. In nucleotides, the CDR3 is TGTGCCAGCAGCCTCCGACTTACCGCAGATACGCAGTATTTT. It codes for CASSLRLTADTQYF. This chain joins TRBV9 and TRBJ2-3; D remains ambiguous. The CDR3 extends over 14 amino acids. Between the trimmed V and J ends, which lost 4 bases and 4 bases, there was a span of 13 bases. Germline lookup yields CDR1 SGDLS and CDR2 YYNGEE.

This clone was counted once. The V gene is TRBV6-5, the J gene TRBJ2-2; the D is unclear. Trimming cost V 6 bases and J 1 base, with 3 bases left between them. Germline V gives CDR1 MNHEY, CDR2 SVGAGI. This CDR3 spans 12 amino acids. The CDR3 is CASSRNTGELFF. CDR3 coding DNA: TGTGCCAGCAGCAGGAACACCGGGGAGCTGTTTTTT.

The rearrangement uses TRBV30 and TRBJ1-4; D gene ambiguous. The germline V gene has CDR1 GTSNPN and CDR2 SVGIG (reference sequence). This CDR3 contains 13 residues. Trimming took off 4 bases at V and 2 bases at J, with 8 bases between the two ends. The CDR3 reads CAWTDFTNEKLFF. DNA of the CDR3: TGTGCCTGGACGGATTTTACTAATGAAAAACTGTTTTTT.

V and J are TRBV5-6 and TRBJ2-7, with D perhaps given as TRBD1 or TRBD2 (5 bases each). The germline V and J ends were trimmed by 4 bases and 2 bases, with 16 bases remaining between them. Germline V gene data show CDR1 as SGHDT and CDR2 as YYEEEE. This CDR3 has 15 amino acids. Here the CDR3 reads CASSPRDGSPYEQYF. CDR3 sequence (DNA): TGTGCCAGCAGCCCCCGGGACGGAAGCCCCTACGAGCAGTACTTC.

This clone was counted only a few times. The V and J genes are TRBV6-5 and TRBJ2-7; no clear D. This CDR3 is 12 amino acids long. Germline V gene lookup returns CDR1 MNHEY and CDR2 SVGAGI. V shed 6 bases and J shed 3 bases, with 9 bases lying between them. This CDR3 is CASSPDGYEQYF. The CDR3 nucleotides are TGTGCCAGCAGCCCGGACGGCTACGAGCAGTACTTC.

This rearrangement joins TRBV11-2 to TRBJ2-3, with D perhaps TRBD2 (5 bases). V lost 3 bases to trimming and J lost 0 bases, with 10 bases between them. The CDR3 loop spans 15 amino acids. The germline CDR1 and CDR2 sequences are SGHAT and FQNNGV. The chain's CDR3 is CASSFWTSSTDTQYF. CDR3 nucleotides: TGTGCCAGCAGCTTTTGGACTTCTAGCACAGATACGCAGTATTTT.

This chain connects TRBV27 to TRBJ1-2; D may be TRBD1 (6 bases). V lost 6 bases, J lost 13 bases, and 21 bases lay in between. The CDR3 sequence is 13 residues long. Per germline, CDR1 MNHEY and CDR2 SMNVEV (reference sequence). CDR3 nucleotides: TGTGCCAGCAGAATAAGGCCAGGGGCGCGCGTCACCTTC. Its translation is CASRIRPGARVTF.

The rearrangement uses TRBV4-1 and TRBJ1-2; D is uncertain. The V end was cut by 8 bases, the J end by 8 bases, with 18 bases between. This CDR3 has 13 residues. The V gene's germline CDR1 is MGHRA and CDR2 YSYEKL. Here the CDR3 DNA reads TGCGCCAGCCTTAGCGGTTACTCGCGGGGCTACACCTTC. It encodes CASLSGYSRGYTF.

The chain is built from TRBV4-3 and TRBJ2-2; D call uncertain. The germline gives CDR1 LGHNA, CDR2 YSLEER. The CDR3 has 13 residues. Trimming shortened V by 2 bases and J by 6 bases, and 7 bases separated the two germline ends. Here the CDR3 reads CASSQLDAGELFF. The CDR3 nucleotides read TGCGCCAGCAGCCAACTAGACGCCGGGGAGCTGTTTTTT.

The chain combines TRBV27 with TRBJ2-3, with 10 positions matching TRBD2. J lost 6 bases, V lost 3 bases, and 6 bases had no gene match. Per germline, CDR1 MNHEY and CDR2 SMNVEV (reference sequence). CDR3 length: 15 amino acids. The CDR3 here is CASSFMPSGSDTQYF. CDR3 coding DNA: TGTGCCAGCAGTTTTATGCCTAGCGGGAGTGATACGCAGTATTTT.

This chain uses TRBV7-9 with TRBJ1-3; 8 bases fit TRBD1. The CDR3 covers 16 residues. With V trimmed by 4 bases and J by 4 bases, 9 bases remained unmatched. Germline V gives CDR1 SEHNR, CDR2 FQNEAQ (reference sequence). CDR3 DNA: TGTGCCAGCAGCTCAACTTTGGGGACAGGAGGAAACACCATATATTTT. Encoded protein: CASSSTLGTGGNTIYF.

The chain uses TRBV28 and TRBJ1-2, with a weak D call TRBD1 (5 bases). V was trimmed by 6 bases and J by 0 bases, leaving 11 bases between them. There are 14 residues in the CDR3. The germline V gene encodes CDR1 MDHEN and CDR2 SYDVKM. CDR3 sequence: CASRQEVPNYGYTF. The CDR3 nucleotides are TGTGCCAGCAGACAGGAGGTCCCTAACTATGGCTACACCTTC.

This chain uses TRBV6-5 with TRBJ1-5; TRBD1 is a possible D gene (6 bases). The CDR3 is 12 residues long. The V end was cut by 0 bases, the J end by 13 bases, with 10 bases between. Germline assignment: CDR1 MNHEY and CDR2 SVGAGI. As DNA, the CDR3 is TGTGCCAGCAGTTACTCGATGACAGGTCAGCATTTT. Its protein product is CASSYSMTGQHF.